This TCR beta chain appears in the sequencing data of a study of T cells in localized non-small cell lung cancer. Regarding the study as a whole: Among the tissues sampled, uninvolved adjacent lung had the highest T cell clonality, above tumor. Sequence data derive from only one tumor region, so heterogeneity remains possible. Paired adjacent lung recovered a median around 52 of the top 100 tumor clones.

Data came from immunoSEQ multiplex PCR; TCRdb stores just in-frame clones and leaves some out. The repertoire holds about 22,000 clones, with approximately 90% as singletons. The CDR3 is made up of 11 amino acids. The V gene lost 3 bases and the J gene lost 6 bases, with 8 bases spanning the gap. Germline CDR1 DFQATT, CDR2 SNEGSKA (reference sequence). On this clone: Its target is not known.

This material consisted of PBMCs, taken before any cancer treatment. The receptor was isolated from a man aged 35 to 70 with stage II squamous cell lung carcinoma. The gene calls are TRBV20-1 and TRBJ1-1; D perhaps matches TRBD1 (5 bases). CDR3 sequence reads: CSARTAPEAFF. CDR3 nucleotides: TGCAGTGCTAGGACAGCCCCTGAAGCTTTCTTT.